These 14 T cell receptor beta chains came from one sample sequenced in a study of blood T cell repertoires in COVID-19. TCRdb's table, derived via immunoSEQ multiplex PCR, lists solely in-frame clones and lacks some. In the table there are more than 140,000 clones, 75% to 85% of which are singletons. Material for sequencing was peripheral blood. All receptors derive from a woman between 50 and 59 years old in a cohort sampled during active or convalescent COVID-19.

The rearrangement joins TRBV2 to TRBJ2-2; possibly TRBD1 for D (6 bases). Trimming removed 5 bases from V and 5 bases from J, with 15 bases in between. This CDR3 spans 15 amino acids. The V gene's germline CDR1 is SNHLY and CDR2 FYNNEI. The CDR3 sequence is CASSRRGIRTGELFF. CDR3 sequence (DNA): TGTGCCAGCAGTCGCAGGGGAATCAGGACCGGGGAGCTGTTTTTT.

The J gene is TRBJ2-1, the V gene TRBV6-2 or TRBV6-3, with 7 bases aligning to TRBD2. This CDR3 comprises 15 residues. Losses at the gene ends were 6 bases for V and 6 bases for J; bases not matched to a gene: 11. The germline gives CDR1 MNHEY, CDR2 SVGEGT. CDR3 residues: CASSHLAEHGNEQFF. CDR3 bases: TGTGCCAGCAGCCACCTAGCGGAGCATGGCAATGAGCAGTTCTTC.

A few counts support this clone. V is TRBV21-1 and J is TRBJ1-3; no check of the table's D call, TRBD1, against the DNA was made. TRBV21-1 is classified as a pseudogene. There are 15 residues in the CDR3. The CDR3 DNA reads as TGTGCCAGCAGCAATGTATACAGGGGGCCCTGTGGCATATATTTT. Its protein is CASSNVYRGPCGIYF.

V gene TRBV5-1 combines with J gene TRBJ1-1; 9 nucleotides align to TRBD1. The V segment lost 4 bases and the J segment 6 bases; nucleotides outside the gene matches: 13. This CDR3 is 16 amino acids long. CDR1 is SGHRS and CDR2 is YFSETQ in the germline V gene. CDR3 DNA: TGCGCCAGCAGCCGTGGGACAGGGCATACAGACGCTGAAGCTTTCTTT. It yields the protein CASSRGTGHTDAEAFF.

The chain uses TRBV7-8 and TRBJ1-5, with a tentative D call TRBD1 (5 bases). Trimming took 1 base from V and 5 from J, leaving 21 bases between them. Germline CDR1 SGHVS, CDR2 FQNEAQ. The CDR3 sequence is 18 residues long. The CDR3 bases are TGTGCCAGCAGCTTAGGGCCAGGGTCCCGTGCAGGGCATCAGCCCCAGCATTTT. It codes for CASSLGPGSRAGHQPQHF.

The genes are TRBV7-3 and TRBJ1-6; TRBD1 matches 7 bases. The CDR3 loop spans 15 amino acids. The V and J ends lost 5 bases and 5 bases, in that order; junction bases with no gene match: 6. In germline, CDR1 is SGHTA, CDR2 FQGTGA. DNA of the CDR3: TGTGCCAGCAGCCCATCCGGGACAGATAATTCACCCCTCCACTTT. This encodes CASSPSGTDNSPLHF.

The chain couples TRBV7-9 to TRBJ2-7; 12 bases match TRBD2. V was clipped by 5 bases and J by 2 bases; unmatched bases: 7. This CDR3 comprises 16 residues. CDR1 and CDR2 (germline): SEHNR, FQNEAQ (reference sequence). In DNA, the CDR3 is TGTGCCAGCAGCCCCGGCCTAGCGGGGGGGACCTACGAGCAGTACTTC. Its translation: CASSPGLAGGTYEQYF.

In its sample, this clone was seen a few times. Distinct nucleotide sequences in the sample also encode this CDR3. The chain couples TRBV5-1 to TRBJ2-1, with D possibly matching TRBD1 (6 bases). The V gene lost 0 bases and the J gene lost 1 base, with 8 bases spanning the gap. CDR3 length: 15 amino acids. Germline V gene sequence: CDR1 SGHRS, CDR2 YFSETQ. The CDR3 protein is CASSLVQGSYNEQFF. In DNA, the CDR3 is TGCGCCAGCAGCTTGGTTCAGGGGTCCTACAATGAGCAGTTCTTC.

This clone was seen only once. The chain couples TRBV10-1 to TRBJ1-4; D is possibly TRBD1 (5 bases). Germline values: CDR1 WNHNN, CDR2 SYGVQD (reference sequence). Deletions cut 7 bases from V and 7 bases from J, with 10 bases between. The CDR3 covers 12 residues. The CDR3: CASIRGAEKLFF. CDR3 DNA sequence: TGCGCCAGCATACGCGGGGCTGAAAAACTGTTTTTT.

The chain employs TRBV7-2 and TRBJ2-1; 9 nucleotides align to TRBD1. The trim removed 5 bases at V and 5 bases at J, leaving 4 bases unmatched. Germline CDR1 SGHTA, CDR2 FQGNSA. The CDR3 totals 14 residues. CDR3 amino acids: CASSNGQGHNEQFF. Here the CDR3 DNA reads TGTGCCAGCAGCAACGGACAGGGGCACAATGAGCAGTTCTTC.

The rearrangement uses TRBV23-1 and TRBJ2-7, with TRBD2 identical over 8 bases. TRBV23-1 is treated as an ORF (open reading frame) with a function not yet certain. V trimming: 3 bases; J trimming: 4 bases; junction bases outside the gene matches: 8. The CDR3 length is 15 residues. CDR3 sequence reads: CASSHRRGGPYEQYF. CDR3 nucleotides: TGCGCCAGCAGTCACCGCCGGGGGGGGCCTTACGAGCAGTACTTC.

In its sample, this clone was seen once. The rearrangement joins TRBV4-2 to TRBJ2-1; D is unresolved. CDR1 LGHNA and CDR2 YNFKEQ come from the germline V gene. The CDR3 length is 16 residues. The V and J ends lost 0 bases and 6 bases respectively, with 15 bases between them. CDR3 protein: CASSQESGSSFNEQFF. The CDR3 DNA sequence: TGTGCCAGCAGCCAAGAGTCAGGATCCTCGTTCAATGAGCAGTTCTTC.

This chain uses TRBV6-6 with TRBJ1-4; 7 bases match TRBD1. CDR1 is MNHNY and CDR2 is SVGAGI in the germline V gene (reference sequence). Trimming cost V 2 bases and J 8 bases; bases outside gene matches: 8. This CDR3 has 15 residues. This CDR3 is CASSYGGTVQEKLFF. CDR3 nucleotides: TGTGCCAGCAGTTACGGGGGGACAGTTCAGGAAAAACTGTTTTTT.

The rearrangement uses TRBV29-1 and TRBJ2-5; tentatively, D is TRBD2 (6 bases). Trimming pared 4 bases from V and 2 bases from J, leaving 17 bases between. The length of the CDR3 is 15 residues. Germline CDR1 SQVTM, CDR2 ANQGSEA. The CDR3 region has the DNA TGCAGCGTTGGCGGGGCAGTCGGCCTTCAAGAGACCCAGTACTTC. Translation gives CSVGGAVGLQETQYF.